This T cell receptor beta chain was found in a study of T cells in Graves' hyperthyroidism and ophthalmopathy. CDR1 is SGHDT, CDR2 YYEEEE, per germline. V was shortened by 4 bases and J by 5 bases, with 21 bases between the two germline ends. The CDR3 is made up of 16 amino acids. RNA transcripts served as the template for amplifying TCR beta CDR3 regions. HTBI primers were used for first-round RT-PCR of the TCR CDR3. MiXCR, applied by TCRdb to the multiplex PCR reads, yields one record per CDR3 protein. The sample records about 400,000 distinct CDR3 sequences, about 13% being singletons. The study enrolled patients aged 18 to 65 with newly diagnosed hyperthyroidism of under 2 months' duration.

The TCR originated in a woman in her late teens or twenties with Graves' hyperthyroidism. The chain couples TRBV5-6 to TRBJ1-1; perhaps TRBD1 as D (5 bases). The specimen was blood. CDR3 in amino acids: CASSPPRLGRGTEAFF. The CDR3 DNA reads TGTGCCAGCAGCCCACCTCGACTAGGGCGGGGGACTGAAGCTTTCTTT.